This T cell receptor (beta chain) was obtained from a study of cytomegalovirus exposure and HLA in healthy donors. Whole-study results and caveats: A later analysis found TCR association rates differed by HLA locus, highest for DRB1 and lowest for HLA-C. An analysis that was carried out later associated approximately 17,000 TCR beta sequences with HLA alleles at 0.05 false discovery rate.

Primers: 60 Vbeta forward and 13 Jbeta reverse. Using immunoSEQ multiplex PCR, the repertoire was profiled, and TCRdb retains in-frame clones only, with some absent. Among about 100,000 clones, 79% were seen once, and the ten largest hold roughly 4%. Germline V lookup: CDR1 SEHNR, CDR2 FQNEAQ (reference sequence). CDR3 size: 14 residues. V dropped 7 bases and J dropped 4 bases, with 16 bases sitting between them. In regard to this clone: No antigen is known for it.

Specimen: PBMCs. The TCR comes from a female donor in good health and CMV-seropositive. The rearrangement joins TRBV7-9 to TRBJ1-1, with a weak D call TRBD1 (6 bases). CDR3 sequence (DNA): TGTGCCAGCAACTCACAGGGTATTTTCACTGAAGCTTTCTTT. Its protein product is CASNSQGIFTEAFF.